A selection of T cell receptor beta chains follows, all from one sample in a study of cytomegalovirus exposure and HLA in healthy donors. The method was immunoSEQ multiplex PCR; TCRdb's version includes in-frame clones alone and lacks a portion of them. The sample shows some 150,000 clones, about 80% of them seen only once. Sequencing was done on a sample of PBMCs. The receptors were sampled from a young man in good health and CMV-seronegative. Each CDR3 is given with its conserved first and last residue. Fields, in order: V gene, J gene, D gene, clone size, CDR3 DNA, CDR3 protein. The D gene is left open where the match is weak. Clone size, where shown, is once, few, many, or a class for clones that have expanded.

v_call: TRBV19
j_call: TRBJ2-7
d_call: -
clone_size: once
cdr3_nt: TGTGCCAGTAGTATTCAGGGGAAGGGCGAGCAGTACTTC
cdr3_aa: CASSIQGKGEQYF

v_call: TRBV27
j_call: TRBJ2-1
d_call: TRBD2
clone_size: -
cdr3_nt: TGTGCCAGCAGTTTAGGTCTAGCGGCCTACAATGAGCAGTTCTTC
cdr3_aa: CASSLGLAAYNEQFF

v_call: TRBV5-1
j_call: TRBJ2-3
d_call: TRBD2
clone_size: -
cdr3_nt: TGCGCCAGCAGCTTAGCGGGGATCACTAGCACAGATACGCAGTATTTT
cdr3_aa: CASSLAGITSTDTQYF

v_call: TRBV6-1
j_call: TRBJ2-1
d_call: TRBD1
clone_size: -
cdr3_nt: TGTGCCAGCAGAGACAGGGACCATGAGCAGTTCTTC
cdr3_aa: CASRDRDHEQFF

v_call: TRBV13
j_call: TRBJ1-5
d_call: -
clone_size: -
cdr3_nt: TGTGCCAGCAGCCTACGGGGGGGGCTCAGGGATCAGCCCCAGCATTTT
cdr3_aa: CASSLRGGLRDQPQHF

v_call: TRBV6-5
j_call: TRBJ1-3
d_call: -
clone_size: few
cdr3_nt: TGTGCCAGCGCCCAGGGGAGCTCTGGAAACACCATATATTTT
cdr3_aa: CASAQGSSGNTIYF

v_call: TRBV2
j_call: TRBJ1-1
d_call: -
clone_size: -
cdr3_nt: TGTGCCAGCAGTCGGGACATGGGAACTGAAGCTTTCTTT
cdr3_aa: CASSRDMGTEAFF

v_call: TRBV28
j_call: TRBJ1-2
d_call: -
clone_size: once
cdr3_nt: TGTGCCAGCAGTTTGGGGGGAGGACGGATGTCTGCCGGCTACACCTTC
cdr3_aa: CASSLGGGRMSAGYTF

v_call: TRBV4-2
j_call: TRBJ2-7
d_call: TRBD2
clone_size: -
cdr3_nt: TGTGCCAGCAGCCAATGGAGCGGGAGCTCCTACGAGCAGTACTTC
cdr3_aa: CASSQWSGSSYEQYF

v_call: TRBV6-4
j_call: TRBJ1-5
d_call: TRBD1
clone_size: -
cdr3_nt: TGTGCCGGGGACAGTAGACCGGGTCAGCCCCAGCATTTT
cdr3_aa: CAGDSRPGQPQHF

v_call: TRBV5-1
j_call: TRBJ1-1
d_call: -
clone_size: -
cdr3_nt: TGCGCCAGCAGCTCGGGTCGGATGAACACTGAAGCTTTCTTT
cdr3_aa: CASSSGRMNTEAFF

v_call: TRBV28
j_call: TRBJ1-2
d_call: -
clone_size: -
cdr3_nt: TGTGCCAGCAGTCCCCGGAGGCGGAGCTATGGCTACCCCTTC
cdr3_aa: CASSPRRRSYGYPF

v_call: TRBV27
j_call: TRBJ1-1
d_call: TRBD1
clone_size: few
cdr3_nt: TGTGCCAGTCAACAGGGGAGGACTGAAGCTTTCTTT
cdr3_aa: CASQQGRTEAFF

v_call: TRBV9
j_call: TRBJ1-1
d_call: -
clone_size: -
cdr3_nt: TGTGCCAGCAGCGTAGAGGCAGGACACGGGGCTTTCTTT
cdr3_aa: CASSVEAGHGAFF

v_call: TRBV6-6
j_call: TRBJ2-7
d_call: -
clone_size: few
cdr3_nt: TGTGCCAGCAGACACGGGACCTACGAGCAGTACTTC
cdr3_aa: CASRHGTYEQYF

v_call: TRBV28
j_call: TRBJ2-7
d_call: TRBD2
clone_size: -
cdr3_nt: TGTGCCAGCAGTTTAGGAGGGAGGGCCGGCAACGAGCAGTACTTC
cdr3_aa: CASSLGGRAGNEQYF

v_call: TRBV5-1
j_call: TRBJ2-7
d_call: -
clone_size: -
cdr3_nt: TGCGCCAGCAGCTTGGAACTAGCCCTAGGGGAGCAGTACTTC
cdr3_aa: CASSLELALGEQYF

v_call: TRBV19
j_call: TRBJ1-5
d_call: TRBD1
clone_size: -
cdr3_nt: TGTGCCAGTTCGGACAGGAGGTTAATCCAGCCCCAGCATTTT
cdr3_aa: CASSDRRLIQPQHF

v_call: TRBV6-5
j_call: TRBJ2-3
d_call: TRBD2
clone_size: -
cdr3_nt: TGTGCCAGCGCATACGCGGGAGATGGCACAGATACGCAGTATTTT
cdr3_aa: CASAYAGDGTDTQYF

v_call: TRBV28
j_call: TRBJ1-4
d_call: TRBD1
clone_size: -
cdr3_nt: TGTGCCAGCAGTATACTCCGGGACAGGGGAATGACTAATGAAAAACTGTTTTTT
cdr3_aa: CASSILRDRGMTNEKLFF

v_call: TRBV28
j_call: TRBJ2-5
d_call: TRBD1
clone_size: -
cdr3_nt: TGTGCCAGCAGCCCTCCGACAGGGCAGGAGACCCAGTACTTC
cdr3_aa: CASSPPTGQETQYF

v_call: TRBV5-6
j_call: TRBJ2-2
d_call: -
clone_size: -
cdr3_nt: TGTGCCAGCAGGAGTTCGGGAAATCCCACCGGGGAGCTGTTTTTT
cdr3_aa: CASRSSGNPTGELFF

v_call: TRBV7-8
j_call: TRBJ1-2
d_call: TRBD1
clone_size: -
cdr3_nt: TGTGCCAGCAGCTCCGGGACAGCTTATGGCTACACCTTC
cdr3_aa: CASSSGTAYGYTF

v_call: TRBV27
j_call: TRBJ1-1
d_call: TRBD1
clone_size: -
cdr3_nt: TGTGCCAGCAGTTCCCTCCCGGGACAGGGCAACACTGAAGCTTTCTTT
cdr3_aa: CASSSLPGQGNTEAFF

v_call: TRBV7-3
j_call: TRBJ2-3
d_call: -
clone_size: -
cdr3_nt: TGTGCCAGCAGCTTAAAAGGGCTAGCGTTGAGCACAGATACGCAGTATTTT
cdr3_aa: CASSLKGLALSTDTQYF

v_call: TRBV6-6
j_call: TRBJ2-1
d_call: TRBD2
clone_size: -
cdr3_nt: TGTGCCAGCAGTTACTCGAGACTAGCGGTGAATGAGCAGTTCTTC
cdr3_aa: CASSYSRLAVNEQFF

v_call: TRBV2
j_call: TRBJ2-7
d_call: -
clone_size: -
cdr3_nt: TGTGCCAGCACCGGGCAGCCGGTAGGGCGGGGCTACGAGCAGTACTTC
cdr3_aa: CASTGQPVGRGYEQYF

v_call: TRBV5-6
j_call: TRBJ2-1
d_call: TRBD2
clone_size: -
cdr3_nt: TGTGCCAGCAGCCTCTTACTAGCGGGAGGGCCAGTTGAGCAGTTCTTC
cdr3_aa: CASSLLLAGGPVEQFF

v_call: TRBV5-4
j_call: TRBJ2-7
d_call: TRBD1
clone_size: -
cdr3_nt: TGTGCCAGCAGCTCGTCGGTCTGGGACAGAACTTACGAGCAGTACTTC
cdr3_aa: CASSSSVWDRTYEQYF

v_call: TRBV7-2
j_call: TRBJ2-7
d_call: TRBD2
clone_size: once
cdr3_nt: TGTGCCAGCAGCTACCCGCGGAGACTAGCGGGACCCCGGGGGGAGTACTTC
cdr3_aa: CASSYPRRLAGPRGEYF

v_call: TRBV30
j_call: TRBJ1-5
d_call: -
clone_size: -
cdr3_nt: TGTGCCTGGAGTGTACGCGGGGGTACTCAGCCCCAGAATTTT
cdr3_aa: CAWSVRGGTQPQNF

v_call: TRBV6-4
j_call: TRBJ2-3
d_call: TRBD2
clone_size: -
cdr3_nt: TGTGCCACCTCACAGGGCCTATCCGCGACTAGCGGGAGCACAGATACGCAGTATTTT
cdr3_aa: CATSQGLSATSGSTDTQYF

v_call: TRBV19
j_call: TRBJ2-7
d_call: TRBD1
clone_size: -
cdr3_nt: TGTGCCAGTAGTACCACCGGGACAGCCCCCGAGCAGTACTTC
cdr3_aa: CASSTTGTAPEQYF

v_call: TRBV19
j_call: TRBJ2-1
d_call: TRBD1
clone_size: -
cdr3_nt: TGTGCCAGTAGTATCAGGGGGCTTGTGGGTGAGCAGTTCTTC
cdr3_aa: CASSIRGLVGEQFF

v_call: TRBV5-1
j_call: TRBJ2-7
d_call: TRBD1
clone_size: -
cdr3_nt: TGCGCCAGCAGCTTAAGGGAACAGGGGTACGAGCAGTACTTC
cdr3_aa: CASSLREQGYEQYF

v_call: TRBV6-5
j_call: TRBJ2-7
d_call: TRBD2
clone_size: few
cdr3_nt: TGTGCCAGCAGTTACGGGGGGGACTACGAGCAGTACTTC
cdr3_aa: CASSYGGDYEQYF

v_call: TRBV5-6
j_call: TRBJ2-5
d_call: TRBD2
clone_size: -
cdr3_nt: TGTGCCAGCAGCTTGGTGGGGACTAGTCAAGAGACCCAGTACTTC
cdr3_aa: CASSLVGTSQETQYF

v_call: TRBV7-8
j_call: TRBJ1-5
d_call: -
clone_size: -
cdr3_nt: TGTGCCAGCAGCCCCGAACAGGGTTATCAGCCCCAGAATTTT
cdr3_aa: CASSPEQGYQPQNF

v_call: TRBV5-4
j_call: TRBJ2-3
d_call: -
clone_size: few
cdr3_nt: TGTGCCAGCATCCCCGACACCGGGGGTGTCACAGATACGCAGTATTTT
cdr3_aa: CASIPDTGGVTDTQYF

v_call: TRBV28
j_call: TRBJ1-2
d_call: TRBD1
clone_size: -
cdr3_nt: TGTGCCAGCAGAAGACAGGGGATGTATGGCTACACCTTC
cdr3_aa: CASRRQGMYGYTF

v_call: TRBV5-4
j_call: TRBJ2-2
d_call: -
clone_size: few
cdr3_nt: TGTGCCAGCAGCTTGGAACTATCTAACACCGGGGAGCTGTTTTTT
cdr3_aa: CASSLELSNTGELFF

v_call: TRBV9
j_call: TRBJ2-3
d_call: TRBD1
clone_size: -
cdr3_nt: TGTGCCAGCAGCGTAAGGGACAGGGGTGTCTCTGATACGCAGTATTTT
cdr3_aa: CASSVRDRGVSDTQYF

v_call: TRBV5-6
j_call: TRBJ1-1
d_call: -
clone_size: -
cdr3_nt: TGTGCCAGCAGCTTCGCAGGGAAGAGCACTGAAGCTTTCTTT
cdr3_aa: CASSFAGKSTEAFF

v_call: TRBV5-6
j_call: TRBJ1-1
d_call: -
clone_size: few
cdr3_nt: TGTGCCAGCAGCTTTCGGGGGATCGGTTACACTGAAGCTTTCTTT
cdr3_aa: CASSFRGIGYTEAFF